This T cell receptor (beta chain) appears in the sequencing data of a study of regulatory T cells in long-lasting Graves disease. Time point noted: persistent/refractory GD, antithyroid drugs over 5 years with positive TRAb. There was RNA extracted from PBMCs, and the TCR library was made from it. This CDR3 comprises 15 residues. Trimming at V came to 0 bases and at J to 5 bases, leaving 6 bases not matched to a gene. The germline V gene encodes CDR1 SGHAT and CDR2 FQNNGV. Findings and limits, study-wide: Among the persistent patients, fewer than 3,500 public clonotypes were shared, more than the 850 to 1,000 shared among new patients. TCR diversity was lower in persistent Graves' patients (versus newly diagnosed ones).

The authors built TCR beta libraries using iRepertoire HTBI primers and Arm-PCR of CDR3 regions. TCRdb reprocessed the multiplex PCR reads via MiXCR and lists one record per CDR3 protein. Of around 460,000 distinct CDR3 sequences in the sample, 20% to 25% were seen once. This clonotype was counted a few times. Its specificity is unknown. The source material was peripheral blood mononuclear cells (PBMCs), sampled when the disease was refractory, from a patient treated with antithyroid drugs. This chain joins TRBV11-2 and TRBJ2-7, with 8 bases matching TRBD1. This TCR was recovered from a female donor with Graves disease. The CDR3 nucleotides are TGTGCCAGCAGCTTAGATCAGACAGGGGTCCACGAGCAGTACTTC. This translates into CASSLDQTGVHEQYF.